This T cell receptor beta chain was recorded in a study of shared clonotypes between healthy human individuals. Germline values: CDR1 SGHAT, CDR2 FQNNGV. V lost 5 bases and J lost 3, with 20 bases in between. The CDR3 sequence is 16 residues long. In the source study's methods: Filtering differed because ImmunoSEQ produced junction-only sequences that carried no quality scores. Measured with immunoSEQ multiplex PCR; TCRdb has only the in-frame clones, and not every one. The DNA was the basis for D and trimming; V, J and clone size are from that table. The table shows around 500,000 clones, with roughly 80% occurring only once.

The chain links TRBV11-2 to TRBJ2-7; possible D gene TRBD1, 5 bases. Sample: PBMCs. The TCR sequence derives from a woman in her forties in good health. Some clones in this sample may be carry-over from other donors' samples. As DNA, the CDR3 is TGTGCCAGCAGCCCCTTACTTTCAGGGTTAGTCTACGAGCAGTACTTC. Translating gives CASSPLLSGLVYEQYF. The variable domain in full, completed from reference TRBV11-2 and TRBJ2-7, reads EAGVAQSPRYKIIEKRQSVAFWCNPISGHATLYWYQQILGQGPKLLIQFQNNGVVDDSQLPKDRFSAERLKGVDSTLKIQPAKLEDSAVYLCASSPLLSGLVYEQYFGPGTRLTVT.